The T cell receptor beta chain described here comes from a study of long-term antiretroviral therapy in people with HIV. Assay version v3.0 of immunoSEQ was used, and it was run at survey level. Produced via immunoSEQ multiplex PCR; TCRdb's table is partial and in-frame only. In the table there are 20,000 to 30,000 clones, 81% of which are singletons. CDR3 length equals 17 residues. CDR1 is ENHRY and CDR2 is SYGVKD in the germline V gene. Deletions cut 2 bases from V and 4 bases from J, with 20 bases between. A remark on this clone: Its antigen is still unknown.

Each contributor possessed a minimum of one pre-ART and a minimum of two post-ART PBMC samples. Every sample had 1-10 million cryopreserved PBMC in it before DNA extraction. Study-wide results and limits: Clones that had undergone expansion before ART dominated the repertoire at all time points. Documentation of ART adherence, viral resistance or therapy changes was absent.

This receptor was taken from a young man with HIV. Sample: unsorted PBMCs, taken 4.4 years after starting antiretroviral therapy. The chain employs TRBV10-3 and TRBJ1-2, with D tentatively TRBD1 (5 bases). The chain's CDR3 is CAISEEVGREYGYGYTF. DNA for the CDR3: TGTGCCATCAGTGAGGAAGTCGGCAGGGAATACGGCTATGGCTACACCTTC.